This TCR beta chain came from a study of T-cell reconstitution after alpha-beta-depleted transplantation in children. Study-wide results and caveats: Once a year had passed after transplant, T-cell counts and diversity came mostly from newly produced T cells. Two months or so post-transplant, alpha-beta T cells reportedly derived from several hundred expanded graft clones. The origin of high day-60 TCRbeta diversity in some patients lay in surviving recipient T cells and thymic progenitors.

V was trimmed by 1 base and J by 6 bases, leaving 10 bases between them. This CDR3 region has 15 residues. Unique molecular identifiers were incorporated during preparation of the TCRbeta library. TCRdb re-called the PCR reads with MiXCR, one entry per CDR3 protein. Among some 200,000 distinct CDR3 sequences, roughly 8.3% were seen once, and the ten largest hold under 40%. This clonotype has ten or more counts. The antigen is unknown. The sequence derives from a male patient between 2 and 9 years old who had a stem cell transplant for acute myeloid leukemia, so the T cells may come from the graft donor. The sample was PBMCs, mostly from graft donor cells, taken 360 days after TCRalphabeta/CD19-depleted stem cell transplant. The V call is TRBV12-3 or TRBV12-4, the J call TRBJ1-6; D might be TRBD1 (6 bases). Here the CDR3 reads CASSLDGRGNSPLHF. The CDR3 DNA sequence: TGTGCCAGCAGTTTAGACGGCAGGGGTAATTCACCCCTCCACTTT.